The 23 T cell receptor beta chains reported below all come from one sample, sequenced in a study of CD4+ T cells in melanoma. Sequenced by immunoSEQ multiplex PCR; TCRdb stores in-frame clones only, minus some. The sample consists of roughly 54,000 clones, 85% to 90% of them appearing once. Sequencing input: peripheral blood. The receptors derive from a human donor with melanoma.

The J gene is TRBJ2-2, the V gene TRBV6-6, with a possible D match to TRBD1 (7 bases). The CDR3 length is 15 residues. Trimming shortened V by 0 bases and J by 8 bases, and 13 bases separated the two germline ends. Germline lookup yields CDR1 MNHNY and CDR2 SVGAGI (reference sequence). This CDR3 reads CASSYSAGGLGELFF. CDR3 coding DNA: TGTGCCAGCAGTTACTCGGCAGGGGGGTTAGGGGAGCTGTTTTTT.

This sequence joins TRBV10-3 and TRBJ2-7; 9 nucleotides match TRBD1. CDR1 ENHRY and CDR2 SYGVKD come from the germline V gene. The CDR3 spans 12 residues. V was pared by 8 bases and J by 2 bases, with 1 base of the junction left unmatched. For the CDR3, the DNA is TGTGCCATCGGGACAGGGACCTACGAGCAGTACTTC. It translates to CAIGTGTYEQYF.

The table lists this clone with a count of one. The chain couples TRBV7-3 to TRBJ2-3, with TRBD2 matching over 12 bases. CDR1 is SGHTA and CDR2 is FQGTGA in the germline V gene. With V trimmed by 2 bases and J by 4 bases, 1 base remained unmatched. The length of the CDR3 is 15 residues. The CDR3 DNA follows: TGTGCCAGCAGCTTACTAGCGGGGGGGCCAGATACGCAGTATTTT. As protein: CASSLLAGGPDTQYF.

V is TRBV7-8 and J is TRBJ2-7; TRBD1 matches 8 bases. Trimming at V came to 6 bases and at J to 2 bases, leaving 9 bases not matched to a gene. The CDR3 has 15 amino acids. Germline CDR1 reads SGHVS; CDR2 reads FQNEAQ. This chain's CDR3 is CASRNNRQGTYEQYF. Here the CDR3 DNA reads TGTGCCAGCAGAAATAATCGACAGGGGACCTACGAGCAGTACTTC.

By proportion, this clone is medium-sized. This chain connects TRBV5-1 to TRBJ2-1, with D tentatively TRBD1 (6 bases). From germline, CDR1 is SGHRS and CDR2 YFSETQ. The CDR3 runs to 19 residues. Trimming cost V 5 bases and J 4 bases, with 28 bases left between them. CDR3 nucleotide sequence: TGCGCCAGCAGAAACCGCCAGGGGATAGGTGACTACGGTTACAATGAGCAGTTCTTC. Its translation: CASRNRQGIGDYGYNEQFF.

This sequence joins TRBV14 and TRBJ2-3, with D possibly matching TRBD2 (6 bases). V lost 6 bases, J lost 0 bases, and 16 bases lay in between. This CDR3 contains 16 residues. Germline V gene lookup returns CDR1 SGHDN and CDR2 FVKESK. The CDR3 nucleotides are TGTGCCAGCAGTCCTAGCGAGGCGACTAGCACAGATACGCAGTATTTT. Its translation is CASSPSEATSTDTQYF.

The V and J genes are TRBV29-1 and TRBJ2-3; a possible D gene is TRBD1 (6 bases). The germline CDR1 and CDR2 sequences are SQVTM and ANQGSEA. This CDR3 contains 14 residues. The V end lost 4 bases, the J end lost 3 bases, and 14 bases lay between the germline ends. CDR3 sequence: CSVAMGAGTDTQYF. The CDR3 region has the DNA TGCAGCGTTGCTATGGGGGCCGGTACAGATACGCAGTATTTT.

As concerns this clone: Within the sample, other DNA sequences also encode this same CDR3. The chain carries TRBV11-3 and TRBJ2-3; weak D call: TRBD2 (6 bases). Germline V gives CDR1 SGHNT, CDR2 YENEEA. With 1 base removed from V and 1 base from J, the gap between germline ends came to 6 bases. The CDR3 is 14 residues long. The CDR3 is CASSLGGGTDTQYF. DNA for the CDR3: TGTGCCAGCAGCTTAGGCGGGGGCACAGATACGCAGTATTTT.

The chain recombines TRBV28 with TRBJ1-2; TRBD1 is a possible D gene (6 bases). The CDR3 has 15 residues. Germline-derived CDR1 and CDR2 are MDHEN and SYDVKM. V was cut by 2 bases and J by 8 bases, with 18 bases left in between. CDR3 nucleotide sequence: TGTGCCAGCAGTTTAAGTTCCAGGGGCGGGTTGGGCTACACCTTC. Its protein product is CASSLSSRGGLGYTF.

The chain uses TRBV7-9 and TRBJ2-5; D gene ambiguous. The closer fit of TRBJ2-7 to the DNA end suggests the J call may be wrong. Germline CDR1 and CDR2: SEHNR and FQNEAQ (reference sequence). The CDR3 consists of 12 residues. CDR3 region: CASSIDSYEQYF. CDR3 sequence (DNA): TGTGCCAGCAGCATAGACTCCTACGAGCAGTACTTC.

The chain links TRBV15 to TRBJ1-2; D remains unclear. Germline V gene data show CDR1 as LNHNV and CDR2 as YYDKDF (reference sequence). There are 15 residues in the CDR3. V was clipped by 0 bases and J by 5 bases, with 13 bases between them. The chain's CDR3 is CATSRDAQILYGYTF. The DNA of the CDR3 is TGTGCCACCAGCAGAGATGCGCAGATCTTATATGGCTACACCTTC.

The J gene is TRBJ2-5, the V gene TRBV6-6; TRBD2 matches 10 bases. J was trimmed by 3 bases and V by 7 bases; bases with no gene match: 5. The CDR3 is made up of 14 amino acids. Per the germline V gene, CDR1 is MNHNY and CDR2 is SVGAGI (reference sequence). This CDR3 reads CASKRAGGEETQYF. The CDR3 region has the DNA TGTGCCAGCAAGAGAGCGGGGGGGGAAGAGACCCAGTACTTC.

The rearrangement uses TRBV28 and TRBJ1-5; no definite D call. Germline V gene lookup returns CDR1 MDHEN and CDR2 SYDVKM. The CDR3 totals 14 residues. The V end lost 5 bases, the J end lost 5 bases, and 13 bases lay between the germline ends. Here the CDR3 reads CASSGPEEYQPQHF. Written as DNA, the CDR3 is TGTGCCAGCAGTGGGCCGGAGGAATATCAGCCCCAGCATTTT. The entire variable domain, with the rest obtained from reference TRBV28 and TRBJ1-5, is as follows: DVKVTQSSRYLVKRTGEKVFLECVQDMDHENMFWYRQDPGLGLRLIYFSYDVKMKEKGDIPEGYSVSREKKERFSLILESASTNQTSMYLCASSGPEEYQPQHFGDGTRLSIL.

The chain links TRBV6-1 to TRBJ2-5; D is unresolved. This CDR3 has 13 amino acids. V dropped 7 bases and J dropped 3 bases, with 12 bases sitting between them. Germline CDR1 and CDR2: MNHNS and SASEGT. CDR3 region: CASTYGTEETQYF. CDR3 DNA sequence: TGTGCCAGCACTTATGGAACCGAAGAGACCCAGTACTTC.

This sequence joins TRBV6-6 and TRBJ1-2; D is uncertain. V dropped 2 bases and J dropped 2 bases, with 15 bases sitting between them. The CDR3 extends over 16 amino acids. Germline CDR1 and CDR2: MNHNY and SVGAGI (reference sequence). CDR3 in DNA: TGTGCCAGCAGTTACGGGTATCCGGGGTTAAACTATGGCTACACCTTC. Protein sequence: CASSYGYPGLNYGYTF.

The chain is built from TRBV14 and TRBJ2-5, with 11 bases identical to TRBD2. CDR3 length equals 19 residues. J gave up 4 bases and V 0 bases, and 13 bases lay outside the gene matches. Germline loops: CDR1 SGHDN, CDR2 FVKESK. CDR3 protein: CASSQDRGSGGAVPETQYF. CDR3 nucleotides: TGTGCCAGCAGCCAAGATCGCGGTAGCGGGGGGGCTGTCCCAGAGACCCAGTACTTC.

The rearrangement uses TRBV5-1 and TRBJ1-1; D might be TRBD1 (6 bases). Trimming took off 0 bases at V and 7 bases at J, with 10 bases between the two ends. Germline assignment: CDR1 SGHRS and CDR2 YFSETQ. The CDR3 has 13 amino acids. CDR3 amino acids: CASSLVGQSEAFF. CDR3 DNA: TGCGCCAGCAGCTTGGTGGGACAAAGTGAAGCTTTCTTT.

The J gene is TRBJ1-1, the V gene TRBV10-3; weak D call: TRBD1 (5 bases). The CDR3 spans 14 residues. Germline V CDR1 and CDR2: ENHRY, SYGVKD. Trimming pared 0 bases from V and 7 bases from J, leaving 12 bases between. CDR3 coding DNA: TGTGCCATCAGTGAGTCGGGAGGTCAGGGTGAAGCTTTCTTT. Translating it yields CAISESGGQGEAFF.

V gene TRBV18 combines with J gene TRBJ1-1; 7 nucleotides align to TRBD1. The CDR3 runs 15 residues. V lost 3 bases, J lost 4 bases, and 8 bases stayed unmatched. CDR1 and CDR2 (germline): KGHSH, LQKENI. The CDR3 nucleotides read TGTGCCAGCTCACCTCCCGGGGCAGGGGGCACTGAAGCTTTCTTT. Translated, it gives CASSPPGAGGTEAFF. The entire variable domain, with the rest obtained from reference TRBV18 and TRBJ1-1, is as follows: NAGVMQNPRHLVRRRGQEARLRCSPMKGHSHVYWYRQLPEEGLKFMVYLQKENIIDESGMPKERFSAEFPKEGPSILRIQQVVRGDSAAYFCASSPPGAGGTEAFFGQGTRLTVV.

The chain has TRBV7-3 and TRBJ1-1; no definite D call. The V end lost 5 bases, the J end lost 1 base, and 14 bases lay between the germline ends. The CDR3 loop spans 15 amino acids. Germline values: CDR1 SGHTA, CDR2 FQGTGA. The CDR3 here is CASSPHGLQNTEAFF. CDR3 DNA: TGTGCCAGCAGCCCCCACGGACTGCAGAACACTGAAGCTTTCTTT.

This clone showed up just once. This sequence joins TRBV7-2 and TRBJ1-3; TRBD1 might be the D (5 bases). The germline CDR1 and CDR2 sequences are SGHTA and FQGNSA. There are 15 residues in the CDR3. Trimming stripped 1 base from V and 3 bases from J, with 10 bases between. The CDR3 nucleotides are TGTGCCAGCAGCTTAGTTTCACAGGTTGGAAACACCATATATTTT. Residues: CASSLVSQVGNTIYF.

The chain combines TRBV4-3 with TRBJ2-3; D possibly corresponds to TRBD1 (6 bases). This CDR3 spans 19 amino acids. Germline V gives CDR1 LGHNA, CDR2 YSLEER. The V end lost 0 bases, the J end lost 0 bases, and 19 bases lay between the germline ends. CDR3 sequence: CASSQEGVTGTSSTDTQYF. The CDR3 DNA sequence: TGCGCCAGCAGCCAAGAGGGGGTTACAGGGACCTCTAGCACAGATACGCAGTATTTT.

This rearrangement joins TRBV4-2 to TRBJ1-6; 8 nucleotides agree with TRBD1. The CDR3 extends over 14 amino acids. The ends lost 5 bases at V and 7 bases at J; junction bases unmatched: 4. The V gene's germline CDR1 is LGHNA and CDR2 YNFKEQ. CDR3 residues: CASSVDRGNSPLHF. The CDR3 nucleotides read TGTGCCAGCAGCGTCGACAGGGGAAATTCACCCCTCCACTTT.